This entry lists 19 T cell receptor beta chains sequenced from one sample in a study of cytomegalovirus exposure and HLA in healthy donors. The PCR had 60 Vbeta and 13 Jbeta primers. TCRdb's copy holds only in-frame clones and misses some; the assay was immunoSEQ multiplex PCR. The data contain tens of thousands of clones, 85% to 90% of them singletons. The sample was PBMCs. The receptors derive from a boy between 5 and 17 years old in good health and CMV-seronegative.

On this clone: At one end, the junction sequence differs from germline, possibly due to a read error. The gene calls are TRBV14 and TRBJ1-1; 8 bases are shared with TRBD1. Germline V gene data show CDR1 as SGHDN and CDR2 as FVKESK. There are 15 residues in the CDR3. The CDR3 nucleotides are TGTGCCAGCAGCCAAGGACAGGGGATGAAGACTGAAGCTTTCTTT. Translated, it gives CASSQGQGMKTEAFF.

The sample holds a few counts of this clone. The chain employs TRBV5-6 and TRBJ1-6; no clear D gene. V dropped 0 bases and J dropped 6 bases, with 10 bases sitting between them. CDR3 size: 15 residues. CDR1 and CDR2 (germline): SGHDT, YYEEEE. The CDR3 spells CASSLAGLSNSPLHF. CDR3 in DNA: TGTGCCAGCAGCTTGGCAGGACTGAGTAATTCACCCCTCCACTTT. The entire variable domain, with the rest obtained from reference TRBV5-6 and TRBJ1-6, is as follows: DAGVTQSPTHLIKTRGQQVTLRCSPKSGHDTVSWYQQALGQGPQFIFQYYEEEERQRGNFPDRFSGHQFPNYSSELNVNALLLGDSALYLCASSLAGLSNSPLHFGNGTRLTVT.

The chain is built from TRBV5-1 and TRBJ2-5; 10 positions agree with TRBD2. CDR1 is SGHRS and CDR2 is YFSETQ in the germline V gene. CDR3 size: 14 residues. V trimming: 4 bases; J trimming: 4 bases; junction bases outside the gene matches: 4. CDR3 DNA: TGCGCCAGCAGCGTACTAGCGGGGTTAGAGACCCAGTACTTC. Its protein product is CASSVLAGLETQYF.

This clone was observed a few times. The rearrangement uses TRBV19 and TRBJ2-7; weak D call: TRBD1 (5 bases). CDR3 length equals 13 residues. Germline loops: CDR1 LNHDA, CDR2 SQIVND (reference sequence). Trimming stripped 4 bases from V and 5 bases from J, with 12 bases between. DNA of the CDR3: TGTGCCAGTAGTACCTCCTCAGGGAACGAGCAGTACTTC. This translates into CASSTSSGNEQYF.

This clone was detected only a few times. The gene calls are TRBV5-4 and TRBJ1-1, with D maybe TRBD1 (6 bases). V was trimmed by 4 bases and J by 3 bases, leaving 13 bases between them. CDR1 is SGHNT, CDR2 YYREEE, per germline (reference sequence). This CDR3 is built from 14 residues. CDR3 amino acids: CASSDGQSYTEAFF. CDR3 sequence (DNA): TGTGCCAGCAGCGACGGACAGAGCTACACTGAAGCTTTCTTT. The full variable domain, in which reference TRBV5-4 and TRBJ1-1 provide the parts outside the CDR3, is ETGVTQSPTHLIKTRGQQVTLRCSSQSGHNTVSWYQQALGQGPQFIFQYYREEENGRGNFPPRFSGLQFPNYSSELNVNALELDDSALYLCASSDGQSYTEAFFGQGTRLTVV.

The genes are TRBV5-1 and TRBJ2-2, with TRBD1 as a possible D gene (6 bases). This CDR3 region has 17 residues. V was trimmed by 4 bases and J by 1 base, leaving 17 bases between them. CDR1 and CDR2 from the germline V gene are SGHRS and YFSETQ. CDR3 amino acids: CASSIDGQPENTGELFF. The CDR3 DNA is TGCGCCAGCAGCATAGACGGACAGCCGGAGAACACCGGGGAGCTGTTTTTT.

This chain uses TRBV28 with TRBJ2-6; D unclear. With 5 bases removed from V and 0 bases from J, the gap between germline ends came to 8 bases. The CDR3 sequence is 15 residues long. Per the germline V gene, CDR1 is MDHEN and CDR2 is SYDVKM. The CDR3: CASSPYSSGANVLTF. In DNA form, the CDR3 reads TGTGCCAGCAGTCCCTACAGCTCTGGGGCCAACGTCCTGACTTTC.

The chain carries TRBV5-1 and TRBJ2-2; 8 bases agree with TRBD1. Per the germline V gene, CDR1 is SGHRS and CDR2 is YFSETQ. Trimming took 2 bases from V and 6 from J; bases not matched to a gene: 9. This CDR3 has 16 residues. The CDR3 nucleotides are TGCGCCAGCAGCTTTTTGGCCAGGGGGCTTTCCGGGGAGCTGTTTTTT. It encodes CASSFLARGLSGELFF.

This clone is a singleton in its sample. The rearrangement joins TRBV6-4 to TRBJ2-1, with 11 positions matching TRBD1. The germline V gene encodes CDR1 MRHNA and CDR2 SNTAGT. This CDR3 has 15 amino acids. The V segment lost 4 bases and the J segment 3 bases; nucleotides outside the gene matches: 2. CDR3 DNA: TGTGCCAGCAGTGTGGGACAGGGGGACTACAATGAGCAGTTCTTC. This gives the protein CASSVGQGDYNEQFF.

The V call is TRBV5-1, the J call TRBJ2-5, with 12 bases lining up with TRBD2. This CDR3 has 15 amino acids. With V trimmed by 6 bases and J by 3 bases, 6 bases remained unmatched. Germline values: CDR1 SGHRS, CDR2 YFSETQ. CDR3 amino acids: CASNKLAGGEETQYF. The CDR3 nucleotides are TGCGCCAGCAACAAACTAGCGGGGGGAGAAGAGACCCAGTACTTC. Supplemented by reference TRBV5-1 and TRBJ2-5, the full variable domain reads KAGVTQTPRYLIKTRGQQVTLSCSPISGHRSVSWYQQTPGQGLQFLFEYFSETQRNKGNFPGRFSGRQFSNSRSEMNVSTLELGDSALYLCASNKLAGGEETQYFGPGTRLLVL.

This clone was observed a few times. The rearrangement uses TRBV12-5 and TRBJ1-1; D is undetermined. The V and J ends lost 3 bases and 3 bases respectively, with 5 bases between them. The length of the CDR3 is 12 residues. Germline CDR1 LGHNT, CDR2 FRNRAP. CDR3 nucleotide sequence: TGTGCTAGTGGTTTTCCGGACACTGAAGCTTTCTTT. Translated, it gives CASGFPDTEAFF.

The rearrangement uses TRBV11-2 and TRBJ1-6; no firm D call. CDR3 length: 12 amino acids. V lost 5 bases and J lost 8, with 7 bases in between. The germline V gene encodes CDR1 SGHAT and CDR2 FQNNGV. CDR3 sequence reads: CASSHGDSPLHF. CDR3 coding DNA: TGTGCCAGCAGCCACGGTGATTCACCCCTCCACTTT.

The chain carries TRBV5-1 and TRBJ1-4; no clear D. Trimming took off 3 bases at V and 4 bases at J, with 10 bases between the two ends. Germline V gene data show CDR1 as SGHRS and CDR2 as YFSETQ. The length of the CDR3 is 14 residues. The CDR3 sequence: CASSSDGGNEKLFF. CDR3 coding DNA: TGCGCCAGCAGCTCAGACGGAGGTAATGAAAAACTGTTTTTT.

This clone occurred a few times. The genes are TRBV4-2 and TRBJ1-4; possible D gene TRBD1, 5 bases. V shed 3 bases and J shed 7 bases, with 15 bases lying between them. This CDR3 contains 15 residues. Germline CDR1 and CDR2: LGHNA and YNFKEQ. For the CDR3, the DNA is TGTGCCAGCAGCCACTCAGCCCAGGGTGCTGAAAAACTGTTTTTT. It codes for CASSHSAQGAEKLFF.

V usage is TRBV11-2 and J usage is TRBJ2-1; TRBD2 matches 13 bases. This CDR3 comprises 16 residues. J gave up 9 bases and V 4 bases, and 9 bases lay outside the gene matches. The V gene's germline CDR1 is SGHAT and CDR2 FQNNGV. The CDR3 sequence: CASSSRLAGGYGEQFF. The CDR3 coding sequence is TGTGCCAGCAGCTCTCGACTAGCGGGGGGATACGGTGAGCAGTTCTTC.

J is TRBJ2-5 and V is TRBV9; 11 nucleotides agree with TRBD2. V was pared by 4 bases and J by 1 base, with 6 bases of the junction left unmatched. Germline CDR1 reads SGDLS; CDR2 reads YYNGEE. The CDR3 totals 16 residues. CDR3 sequence: CASSPGGTSGQETQYF. The CDR3 DNA reads TGTGCCAGCAGCCCGGGCGGGACTAGCGGCCAAGAGACCCAGTACTTC. Drawing the rest from reference TRBV9 and TRBJ2-5, the complete variable domain is DSGVTQTPKHLITATGQRVTLRCSPRSGDLSVYWYQQSLDQGLQFLIQYYNGEERAKGNILERFSAQQFPDLHSELNLSSLELGDSALYFCASSPGGTSGQETQYFGPGTRLLVL.

The genes are TRBV6-6 and TRBJ1-2, with D perhaps matching TRBD1 (6 bases). This CDR3 has 13 amino acids. Trimming pared 6 bases from V and 4 bases from J, leaving 12 bases between. CDR1 and CDR2 (germline): MNHNY, SVGAGI (reference sequence). The CDR3 sequence: CASRRQASYGYTF. The CDR3 nucleotides read TGTGCCAGCAGAAGACAGGCCTCCTATGGCTACACCTTC.

The J gene is TRBJ2-3, the V gene TRBV6-1, with 9 positions matching TRBD2. V shed 5 bases, J shed 0 bases, and the junction held 0 bases outside the gene matches. From germline, CDR1 is MNHNS and CDR2 SASEGT. The CDR3 runs to 14 residues. CDR3 region: CASSSGGSTDTQYF. The CDR3 nucleotides are TGTGCCAGCAGTAGCGGGGGGAGCACAGATACGCAGTATTTT.

This chain connects TRBV7-9 to TRBJ2-2; D may be TRBD1 (7 bases). Trimming took 5 bases from V and 7 from J, leaving 11 bases between them. This CDR3 contains 13 residues. Germline V gene lookup returns CDR1 SEHNR and CDR2 FQNEAQ (reference sequence). The CDR3 bases are TGTGCCAGCAGCATGCGGGACAGCGGGGAGCTGTTTTTT. Translation gives CASSMRDSGELFF.